The TCR beta chain under discussion was sequenced for a study of regulatory T cells in long-lasting Graves disease. HTBI primers from iRepertoire and Arm-PCR of CDR3 regions yielded the TCR beta libraries. Each CDR3 protein is one row after TCRdb ran MiXCR on the multiplex PCR reads. This table holds some 430,000 distinct CDR3 sequences, roughly 21% found once. As for this clonotype: What it binds is unknown.

Stated time point: persistent/refractory GD, antithyroid drugs over 5 years with positive TRAb. Researchers made the TCR library from RNA that was extracted from PBMCs. Study-level points and caveats: TCR diversity was lower in persistent Graves' patients than in newly diagnosed ones.

The V end lost 2 bases, the J end lost 4 bases, and 8 bases lay between the germline ends. Germline V CDR1 and CDR2: ENHRY, SYGVKD. The CDR3 length is 14 residues. The source was peripheral blood mononuclear cells (PBMCs), collected when the disease was refractory, from a patient treated with antithyroid drugs. This clonotype was sampled from a female donor with Graves disease. V usage is TRBV10-3 and J usage is TRBJ2-2; unclear D gene. The CDR3: CAISEGRTTGELFF. The DNA of the CDR3 is TGTGCCATCAGTGAGGGAAGGACCACCGGGGAGCTGTTTTTT.